This TCR beta chain was obtained from a study of Ad26.COV2.S vaccination and SARS-CoV-2 variants. This clone was seen a handful of times. The CDR3 extends over 16 amino acids. Trimming left V 5 bases short and J 1 base short, with 16 bases between. The V gene's germline CDR1 is SGHRS and CDR2 YFSETQ. Treatment defined: 15 to 20 received Ad26.COV2.S at low or high dose, single or two shots; several received placebo; per-sample allocation not given. Sampling was done on day 63 after the first vaccine or placebo injection. Generated by immunoSEQ multiplex PCR, the TCRdb table keeps only in-frame clones and is missing some. The sample contains about 350,000 clones, 85% of which appear only once.

The chain joins TRBV5-1 to TRBJ2-1; TRBD2 might be the D (6 bases). This clonotype was obtained from a person between 18 and 59 years old who received the Ad26.COV2.S COVID-19 vaccine or a placebo. The sequencing used peripheral blood, collected in a trial of Ad26.COV2.S vaccine versus placebo. The CDR3 region is CASSSAGTGSYNEQFF. CDR3 DNA: TGCGCCAGCAGTTCCGCCGGGACTGGGTCCTACAATGAGCAGTTCTTC.